Below, 13 T cell receptor beta chains from the same sample are listed, as sequenced in a study of blood T cell repertoires in COVID-19. Using immunoSEQ multiplex PCR, the repertoire was profiled, and TCRdb retains in-frame clones only, with some absent. This table holds 150,000 to 200,000 clones, roughly four fifths found once. The sample taken for sequencing was PBMCs or T cells enriched from blood (not recorded which). These receptors all come from a man aged 50 or older who had recovered from COVID-19.

V usage is TRBV6-5 and J usage is TRBJ1-3, with D possibly matching TRBD1 (5 bases). V was trimmed by 5 bases and J by 0 bases, leaving 8 bases between them. The CDR3 contains 14 residues. Germline loops: CDR1 MNHEY, CDR2 SVGAGI. CDR3 nucleotide sequence: TGTGCCAGCAGTACAGGATTCTCTGGAAACACCATATATTTT. Translating it yields CASSTGFSGNTIYF.

The V call is TRBV5-5, the J call TRBJ1-2, with D unclear. Germline CDR1 is SGHKS and CDR2 is YYEKEE (reference sequence). The CDR3 is 12 amino acids. V lost 3 bases and J lost 7, with 10 bases in between. The CDR3 nucleotides read TGTGCCAGCAGCTGGGAGGGTGCTGGCTACACCTTC. This translates into CASSWEGAGYTF. Using reference TRBV5-5 and TRBJ1-2 for the parts outside the CDR3, the full variable domain is DAGVTQSPTHLIKTRGQQVTLRCSPISGHKSVSWYQQVLGQGPQFIFQYYEKEERGRGNFPDRFSARQFPNYSSELNVNALLLGDSALYLCASSWEGAGYTFGSGTRLTVV.

The chain recombines TRBV11-2 with TRBJ1-5; TRBD1 might be the D (6 bases). The CDR3 consists of 13 residues. Per the germline V gene, CDR1 is SGHAT and CDR2 is FQNNGV. The V gene lost 0 bases and the J gene lost 9 bases, with 9 bases spanning the gap. CDR3 sequence: CASSLDFRGPQHF. The CDR3 coding sequence is TGTGCCAGCAGCTTAGATTTCAGGGGGCCCCAGCATTTT.

V and J are TRBV27 and TRBJ2-7; a weak D match, TRBD1 (6 bases). The CDR3 extends over 14 amino acids. CDR1 is MNHEY, CDR2 SMNVEV, per germline (reference sequence). The germline V and J ends were trimmed by 5 bases and 3 bases, with 14 bases remaining between them. The CDR3 nucleotides read TGTGCCAGCAGTCCCAGGACAGTTAGCTACGAGCAGTACTTC. This encodes CASSPRTVSYEQYF.

The CDR3 is CASSLLTDRNYGYTF. CDR3 in DNA: TGTGCCAGCAGCTTACTCACAGACCGTAACTATGGCTACACCTTC. The gene calls are TRBV7-9 and TRBJ1-2; D ambiguous. CDR3 length: 15 amino acids. The germline CDR1 and CDR2 sequences are SEHNR and FQNEAQ (reference sequence). The V end was cut by 2 bases, the J end by 1 base, with 11 bases between.

V gene TRBV7-8 combines with J gene TRBJ2-5; the D gene is possibly TRBD1 (6 bases). In germline, CDR1 is SGHVS, CDR2 FQNEAQ. The length of the CDR3 is 15 residues. V shed 3 bases and J shed 3 bases, with 14 bases lying between them. CDR3: CASSFQLGQKETQYF. The DNA for the CDR3 is TGTGCCAGCAGCTTCCAGCTAGGACAGAAAGAGACCCAGTACTTC.

The chain recombines TRBV28 with TRBJ2-2; a weak D match, TRBD1 (5 bases). Trimming removed 8 bases from V and 6 bases from J, with 13 bases in between. The CDR3 has 13 amino acids. Looked up from germline, CDR1 is MDHEN and CDR2 is SYDVKM. For the CDR3, the DNA is TGTGCCAGCCTTGACAGTAAGGCCGGGGAGCTGTTTTTT. The encoded protein is CASLDSKAGELFF.

This clone has more than one count but fewer than ten. This rearrangement joins TRBV24-1 to TRBJ2-5, with TRBD1 matching over 9 bases. The ends lost 7 bases at V and 5 bases at J; junction bases unmatched: 13. This CDR3 is 16 amino acids long. Germline V CDR1 and CDR2: KGHDR, SFDVKD. CDR3 in amino acids: CATSGTGQGDLETQYF. The CDR3 nucleotides are TGTGCCACCAGCGGGACGGGACAGGGTGATTTGGAGACCCAGTACTTC.

V gene TRBV7-2 combines with J gene TRBJ2-7, with D perhaps matching TRBD1 (6 bases). This CDR3 region has 13 residues. Germline CDR1 reads SGHTA; CDR2 reads FQGNSA. V lost 4 bases to trimming and J lost 5 bases, with 12 bases between them. The CDR3 sequence: CASSSQGTNEQYF. DNA for the CDR3: TGTGCCAGCAGCTCCCAGGGGACCAACGAGCAGTACTTC.

J is TRBJ2-5 and V is TRBV6-5; D is possibly TRBD2 (6 bases). Deletions cut 2 bases from V and 5 bases from J, with 15 bases between. This CDR3 comprises 15 residues. Per germline, CDR1 MNHEY and CDR2 SVGAGI. CDR3 DNA: TGTGCCAGCAGTTACGAGGGTGGCCGGGAGGAGACCCAGTACTTC. The encoded protein is CASSYEGGREETQYF.

The chain joins TRBV6-5 to TRBJ1-1, with TRBD1 as a possible D gene (6 bases). Germline CDR1 reads MNHEY; CDR2 reads SVGAGI. The CDR3 spans 14 residues. V was shortened by 5 bases and J by 14 bases, with 24 bases between the two germline ends. The CDR3: CASSPLTRGPVAFF. The CDR3 nucleotides read TGTGCCAGCAGTCCCCTCACCAGGGGCCCCGTGGCCTTCTTT.

This clone was seen ten or more times. This sequence joins TRBV28 and TRBJ1-1, with D possibly being TRBD1 (5 bases). The CDR3 has 13 residues. Per the germline V gene, CDR1 is MDHEN and CDR2 is SYDVKM. V gave up 6 bases and J gave up 1 base, with 9 bases separating them. In DNA, the CDR3 is TGTGCCAGCAGCCTTACAGGGAACACTGAAGCTTTCTTT. Translation gives CASSLTGNTEAFF.

The chain is built from TRBV2 and TRBJ2-3, with unresolved D. Per the germline V gene, CDR1 is SNHLY and CDR2 is FYNNEI. V was pared by 3 bases and J by 1 base, with 11 bases between. This CDR3 region has 15 residues. The CDR3 DNA reads TGTGCCAGCAGTGATGTGGGCCAGGGCACAGATACGCAGTATTTT. Its protein product is CASSDVGQGTDTQYF.